This TCR beta chain was observed in a study of CD8 T cells in ankylosing spondylitis. Germline V gene lookup returns CDR1 SGHDN and CDR2 FVKESK. The junction had 14 bases not matched to a gene; V was cut back by 1 base and J by 5 bases. There are 18 residues in the CDR3. TCRdb itself ran the 5' RACE reads through MiXCR, one entry per CDR3 protein. The data hold about 140,000 distinct CDR3 sequences, with 30% to 40% observed a single time. The specimen was synovial fluid, either unsorted or a sorted T cell fraction (not recorded which). The chain is built from TRBV14 and TRBJ1-1, with 9 bases lining up with TRBD1. This receptor was identified in a male donor with ankylosing spondylitis. In nucleotides, the CDR3 is TGTGCCAGCAGCCAAGCACCCGGGACAGGGTGGGGGCAGACTGAAGCTTTCTTT. Protein product: CASSQAPGTGWGQTEAFF.